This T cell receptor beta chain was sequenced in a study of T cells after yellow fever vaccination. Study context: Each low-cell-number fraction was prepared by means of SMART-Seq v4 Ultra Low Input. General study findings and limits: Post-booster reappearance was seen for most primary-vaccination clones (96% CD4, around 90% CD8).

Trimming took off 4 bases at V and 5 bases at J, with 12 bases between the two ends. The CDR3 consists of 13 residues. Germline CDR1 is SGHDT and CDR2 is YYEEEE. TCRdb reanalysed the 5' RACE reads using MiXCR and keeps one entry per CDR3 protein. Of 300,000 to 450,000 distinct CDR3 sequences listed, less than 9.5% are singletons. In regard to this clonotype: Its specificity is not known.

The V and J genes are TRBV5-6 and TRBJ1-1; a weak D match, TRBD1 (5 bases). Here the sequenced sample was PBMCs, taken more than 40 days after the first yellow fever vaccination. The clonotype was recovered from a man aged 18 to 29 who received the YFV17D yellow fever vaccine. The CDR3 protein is CASSPLQGTEAFF. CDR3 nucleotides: TGTGCCAGCAGCCCCCTGCAGGGAACTGAAGCTTTCTTT. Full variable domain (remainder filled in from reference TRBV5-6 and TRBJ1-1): DAGVTQSPTHLIKTRGQQVTLRCSPKSGHDTVSWYQQALGQGPQFIFQYYEEEERQRGNFPDRFSGHQFPNYSSELNVNALLLGDSALYLCASSPLQGTEAFFGQGTRLTVV.